These 32 T cell receptor beta chains share one sample of origin, sequenced in a study of blood T cell repertoires in COVID-19. Repertoires were generated with immunoSEQ multiplex PCR, while TCRdb's copy carries only in-frame clones and drops some. There are some 130,000 clones in the sample; more than 75% occur only once, and about 10% lies in the top ten. Sequencing was performed on peripheral blood. The receptors originated from a man in his 60s who had recovered from COVID-19.

The DNA of the CDR3 is TGTGCCTGGAGTACTAGCGGGAGTACAGATACGCAGTATTTT. Its translation is CAWSTSGSTDTQYF. This chain connects TRBV30 to TRBJ2-3, with 11 positions matching TRBD2. The CDR3 length is 14 residues. CDR1 is GTSNPN, CDR2 SVGIG, per germline (reference sequence). V was pared by 2 bases and J by 3 bases, with 1 base of the junction left unmatched.

The chain recombines TRBV5-4 with TRBJ1-1; weak D call: TRBD1 (5 bases). Deletions cut 4 bases from V and 4 bases from J, with 11 bases between. CDR1 SGHNT and CDR2 YYREEE come from the germline V gene (reference sequence). The CDR3 has 13 amino acids. CDR3 amino acids: CASSALGGTEAFF. The CDR3 DNA reads TGTGCCAGCAGCGCGCTGGGGGGCACTGAAGCTTTCTTT.

The rearrangement joins TRBV29-1 to TRBJ2-1, with a weak D call TRBD2 (5 bases). Trimming shortened V by 4 bases and J by 7 bases, and 8 bases separated the two germline ends. Germline CDR1 and CDR2: SQVTM and ANQGSEA. This CDR3 is built from 11 residues. The CDR3 sequence is CSVGWENEQFF. CDR3 in DNA: TGCAGCGTTGGTTGGGAGAATGAGCAGTTCTTC.

The chain links TRBV5-1 to TRBJ2-6, with D possibly matching TRBD1 (5 bases). The V gene lost 7 bases and the J gene lost 0 bases, with 8 bases spanning the gap. The germline CDR1 and CDR2 sequences are SGHRS and YFSETQ. This CDR3 region has 14 residues. This chain's CDR3 is CASLDSSGANVLTF. The CDR3 DNA sequence: TGCGCCAGCCTCGACAGCTCTGGGGCCAACGTCCTGACTTTC. The whole variable domain, filled in from reference TRBV5-1 and TRBJ2-6, reads KAGVTQTPRYLIKTRGQQVTLSCSPISGHRSVSWYQQTPGQGLQFLFEYFSETQRNKGNFPGRFSGRQFSNSRSEMNVSTLELGDSALYLCASLDSSGANVLTFGAGSRLTVL.

V and J are TRBV27 and TRBJ2-7, with D perhaps matching TRBD2 (6 bases). The V gene's germline CDR1 is MNHEY and CDR2 SMNVEV (reference sequence). V was clipped by 5 bases and J by 4 bases, with 21 bases between them. The CDR3 length is 16 residues. The CDR3 loop reads CASSPTAGRGGYEQYF. CDR3 nucleotide sequence: TGTGCCAGCAGTCCCACCGCTGGCCGGGGAGGATACGAGCAGTACTTC.

The chain carries TRBV5-1 and TRBJ2-3; 10 bases are a match to TRBD2. Germline V gene data show CDR1 as SGHRS and CDR2 as YFSETQ. Trimming took 2 bases from V and 1 from J; bases not matched to a gene: 1. The CDR3 spans 15 residues. The CDR3 sequence: CASSLGTSGTDTQYF. DNA of the CDR3: TGCGCCAGCAGCTTAGGGACTAGCGGCACAGATACGCAGTATTTT.

The chain combines TRBV7-2 with TRBJ2-6, with 7 bases identical to TRBD1. This CDR3 contains 17 residues. V shed 5 bases, J shed 0 bases, and the junction held 7 bases outside the gene matches. Germline CDR1 reads SGHTA; CDR2 reads FQGNSA. Written as DNA, the CDR3 is TGTGCCAGCAGCCAGCGACAGGGTCGCTCTGGGGCCAACGTCCTGACTTTC. Translating it yields CASSQRQGRSGANVLTF.

The J gene is TRBJ2-2, the V gene TRBV5-8, with 10 bases that match TRBD2. Losses at the gene ends were 3 bases for V and 3 bases for J; bases not matched to a gene: 11. CDR1 and CDR2 (germline): SGHTS, YDEGEE. This CDR3 is built from 18 residues. The CDR3 nucleotides are TGTGCCAGCAGCTGGGGAGGGCTCCTAGCGGGAGACACCGGGGAGCTGTTTTTT. This translates into CASSWGGLLAGDTGELFF.

The chain links TRBV11-2 to TRBJ2-1; 9 bases are shared with TRBD1. V shed 4 bases, J shed 1 base, and the junction held 2 bases outside the gene matches. Germline assignment: CDR1 SGHAT and CDR2 FQNNGV. This CDR3 region has 15 residues. The CDR3: CASSYGQGSYNEQFF. CDR3 bases: TGTGCCAGCAGCTACGGACAGGGGTCCTACAATGAGCAGTTCTTC.

The chain uses TRBV11-2 and TRBJ2-1; D possibly corresponds to TRBD2 (6 bases). CDR3 length: 14 amino acids. The V gene lost 2 bases and the J gene lost 2 bases, with 7 bases spanning the gap. Germline CDR1 reads SGHAT; CDR2 reads FQNNGV. The CDR3 sequence: CASSLSGAYNEQFF. The DNA for the CDR3 is TGTGCCAGCAGCTTATCGGGAGCCTACAATGAGCAGTTCTTC.

The J gene is TRBJ1-2, the V gene TRBV5-6; unclear D gene. The CDR3 sequence is 13 residues long. V gave up 3 bases and J gave up 1 base, with 7 bases separating them. Germline V gene sequence: CDR1 SGHDT, CDR2 YYEEEE. The chain's CDR3 is CASSSSINYGYTF. CDR3 nucleotides: TGTGCCAGCAGCTCCAGTATTAACTATGGCTACACCTTC. The full variable domain, completed using reference TRBV5-6 and TRBJ1-2, is DAGVTQSPTHLIKTRGQQVTLRCSPKSGHDTVSWYQQALGQGPQFIFQYYEEEERQRGNFPDRFSGHQFPNYSSELNVNALLLGDSALYLCASSSSINYGYTFGSGTRLTVV.

DNA for the CDR3: TGTGCCAGCAGCGTCAGAGAATCGACAGGGGGCTTGGGCGAGCAGTACTTC. Translation gives CASSVRESTGGLGEQYF. The chain has TRBV7-8 and TRBJ2-7; 10 positions agree with TRBD1. The CDR3 runs to 17 residues. Per the germline V gene, CDR1 is SGHVS and CDR2 is FQNEAQ. Trimming took 5 bases from V and 6 from J; bases not matched to a gene: 16.

This clone was recorded only once. This chain links TRBV24-1 with TRBJ1-2; D gene ambiguous. V lost 0 bases, J lost 5 bases, and 3 bases lay in between. The CDR3 consists of 12 residues. Germline V lookup: CDR1 KGHDR, CDR2 SFDVKD. The CDR3 is CATSDLRYGYTF. CDR3 DNA sequence: TGTGCCACCAGTGATTTGCGGTATGGCTACACCTTC.

The V and J genes are TRBV4-2 and TRBJ2-2; perhaps TRBD2 as D (6 bases). Germline loops: CDR1 LGHNA, CDR2 YNFKEQ. V gave up 4 bases and J gave up 6 bases, with 9 bases separating them. The CDR3 has 13 amino acids. In nucleotides, the CDR3 is TGTGCCAGCAGCCGCACGGGGGCCGGGGAGCTGTTTTTT. Translated: CASSRTGAGELFF.

J is TRBJ2-5 and V is TRBV7-2; D not certain. This CDR3 has 13 amino acids. Germline-derived CDR1 and CDR2 are SGHTA and FQGNSA. V lost 5 bases to trimming and J lost 1 base, with 8 bases between them. CDR3 nucleotides: TGTGCCAGCAGCCGCGAGGTCCAAGAGACCCAGTACTTC. Encoded protein: CASSREVQETQYF.

The rearrangement joins TRBV7-2 to TRBJ1-1; no firm D call. This CDR3 contains 13 residues. Germline V gene data show CDR1 as SGHTA and CDR2 as FQGNSA. With 7 bases removed from V and 1 base from J, the gap between germline ends came to 10 bases. CDR3 DNA sequence: TGTGCCAGCACTTCCCGGGGGAACACTGAAGCTTTCTTT. This gives the protein CASTSRGNTEAFF.

V and J are TRBV21-1 and TRBJ2-7; the D call in the table, TRBD1, was not verified against the DNA. TRBV21-1 represents a pseudogene. CDR3 length equals 20 residues. The DNA of the CDR3 is TGTGCCAGCAGCAAATTAATTAGGGACAGGGACCTTCCCTACTACTACGAGCAGTACTTC. This encodes CASSKLIRDRDLPYYYEQYF.

This clone showed up just a few times. This chain links TRBV28 with TRBJ2-1; TRBD1 matches at 10 bases. Per germline, CDR1 MDHEN and CDR2 SYDVKM. The CDR3 runs 14 residues. V shed 8 bases and J 6 bases; nucleotides not matched to a gene: 7. The CDR3 protein is CASGWRTGGNEQFF. Written as DNA, the CDR3 is TGTGCCAGCGGGTGGAGGACAGGGGGCAATGAGCAGTTCTTC.

This clone was counted at least ten times. The V and J genes are TRBV5-1 and TRBJ2-5, with D possibly matching TRBD2 (7 bases). The CDR3 loop spans 18 amino acids. Trimming shortened V by 4 bases and J by 0 bases, and 22 bases separated the two germline ends. Germline CDR1 is SGHRS and CDR2 is YFSETQ. CDR3: CASSTSARGAGYQETQYF. The CDR3 DNA sequence: TGCGCCAGCAGCACATCGGCACGGGGGGCCGGGTACCAAGAGACCCAGTACTTC.

V usage is TRBV5-1 and J usage is TRBJ2-3; TRBD2 agrees at 13 bases. The germline CDR1 and CDR2 sequences are SGHRS and YFSETQ. Trimming took 2 bases from V and 4 from J; bases not matched to a gene: 1. This CDR3 has 15 amino acids. This CDR3 is CASSFGLAGADTQYF. The DNA of the CDR3 is TGCGCCAGCAGCTTCGGACTAGCGGGAGCAGATACGCAGTATTTT.

V usage is TRBV3-1 (or the pseudogene TRBV3-2) and J usage is TRBJ1-5; 7 positions match TRBD1. The CDR3 covers 15 residues. Losses at the gene ends were 3 bases for V and 7 bases for J; bases not matched to a gene: 9. Germline CDR1 is LGHDT and CDR2 is YNNKEL (reference sequence). CDR3 bases: TGTGCCAGCAGCCAGGGACAGACTAATCGCCAGCCCCAGCATTTT. This encodes CASSQGQTNRQPQHF.

The genes are TRBV5-1 and TRBJ1-2; weak D call: TRBD1 (5 bases). Looked up from germline, CDR1 is SGHRS and CDR2 is YFSETQ. Deletions cut 0 bases from V and 3 bases from J, with 9 bases between. CDR3 length equals 14 residues. CDR3: CASSLGDRDYGYTF. The CDR3 DNA reads TGCGCCAGCAGCTTGGGAGACAGAGACTATGGCTACACCTTC. Supplemented by reference TRBV5-1 and TRBJ1-2, the full variable domain reads KAGVTQTPRYLIKTRGQQVTLSCSPISGHRSVSWYQQTPGQGLQFLFEYFSETQRNKGNFPGRFSGRQFSNSRSEMNVSTLELGDSALYLCASSLGDRDYGYTFGSGTRLTVV.

The V call is TRBV4-3, the J call TRBJ1-4; D may be TRBD1 (5 bases). This CDR3 has 16 residues. Germline V lookup: CDR1 LGHNA, CDR2 YSLEER. V was cut by 3 bases and J by 0 bases, with 11 bases left in between. The chain's CDR3 is CASSHGKTATNEKLFF. The CDR3 bases are TGCGCCAGCAGCCACGGCAAGACAGCAACTAATGAAAAACTGTTTTTT.

V gene TRBV3-1 (or the pseudogene TRBV3-2) combines with J gene TRBJ2-5, with 10 bases lining up with TRBD2. Germline lookup yields CDR1 LGHDT and CDR2 YNNKEL (reference sequence). This CDR3 comprises 15 residues. Trimming removed 4 bases from V and 3 bases from J; junction bases left unmatched: 5. The CDR3 bases are TGTGCCAGCAGCCGCCGCAGCGGGGGGGAAGAGACCCAGTACTTC. The encoded protein is CASSRRSGGEETQYF.

This sequence joins TRBV4-2 and TRBJ2-1, with 7 bases that match TRBD2. CDR1 is LGHNA, CDR2 YNFKEQ, per germline. The length of the CDR3 is 17 residues. After removal of 0 bases from V and 3 bases from J, the junction contained 8 bases not matched to a gene. CDR3 region: CASSQDLAAGVYNEQFF. The DNA of the CDR3 is TGTGCCAGCAGCCAAGATCTAGCGGCGGGGGTCTACAATGAGCAGTTCTTC.

The rearrangement links TRBV27 to TRBJ2-1, with 7 positions matching TRBD2. Germline V gives CDR1 MNHEY, CDR2 SMNVEV (reference sequence). With V trimmed by 7 bases and J by 4 bases, 10 bases remained unmatched. There are 15 residues in the CDR3. In nucleotides, the CDR3 is TGTGCCAGCACCCCACTAGCGAATCCTTACAATGAGCAGTTCTTC. Translation gives CASTPLANPYNEQFF.

Details on this clone: The junction and the germline gene differ at one end; a read error may be behind it. The chain combines TRBV7-9 with TRBJ2-7, with unresolved D. CDR3 length: 13 residues. Germline V lookup: CDR1 SEHNR, CDR2 FQNEAQ (reference sequence). For the CDR3, the DNA is TGTGCCAGCAGCCCCCGAGTCTCCAACGAGCAGTACTTC. Translated, it gives CASSPRVSNEQYF.

This clone was observed a handful of times. The chain has TRBV18 and TRBJ1-1; TRBD1 is a possible D gene (6 bases). There are 15 residues in the CDR3. V was shortened by 0 bases and J by 5 bases, with 13 bases between the two germline ends. Germline V CDR1 and CDR2: KGHSH, LQKENI. The CDR3 DNA is TGTGCCAGCTCACCACCGATGGGGGCCGGAACTGAAGCTTTCTTT. Translation: CASSPPMGAGTEAFF.

The chain employs TRBV25-1 and TRBJ2-3; possibly TRBD2 for D (6 bases). The ends were cut back, 2 bases at V and 4 bases at J, with 16 bases in the middle. Germline V gene lookup returns CDR1 MGHDK and CDR2 SYGVNS. The CDR3 runs to 16 residues. In DNA, the CDR3 is TGTGCCAGCAGTGAACGGGGGACCCGGGGTCCAGATACGCAGTATTTT. Protein product: CASSERGTRGPDTQYF.

CDR3 region: CASSVGGGTGVTDTQYF. The CDR3 nucleotides read TGTGCCAGCAGCGTAGGAGGCGGGACAGGGGTGACAGATACGCAGTATTTT. V usage is TRBV9 and J usage is TRBJ2-3, with 10 bases aligning to TRBD1. Germline CDR1 and CDR2: SGDLS and YYNGEE. The CDR3 extends over 17 amino acids. The junction had 7 bases not matched to a gene; V was cut back by 0 bases and J by 3 bases.

This clone was counted a few times. The chain recombines TRBV6-1 with TRBJ2-7; no clear D gene. Germline V lookup: CDR1 MNHNS, CDR2 SASEGT. The CDR3 spans 14 residues. Between the trimmed V and J ends, which lost 5 bases and 0 bases, there was a span of 11 bases. CDR3 nucleotides: TGTGCCAGCAGTTTCTCGACAAGCTCCTACGAGCAGTACTTC. Protein product: CASSFSTSSYEQYF.

The chain joins TRBV6-5 to TRBJ1-3; D not resolved. CDR3 length equals 13 residues. CDR1 and CDR2 from the germline V gene are MNHEY and SVGAGI. Trimming removed 0 bases from V and 4 bases from J, with 4 bases in between. The CDR3, as DNA: TGTGCCAGCAGTTACTCCCTGGGAAACACCATATATTTT. Translating it yields CASSYSLGNTIYF.